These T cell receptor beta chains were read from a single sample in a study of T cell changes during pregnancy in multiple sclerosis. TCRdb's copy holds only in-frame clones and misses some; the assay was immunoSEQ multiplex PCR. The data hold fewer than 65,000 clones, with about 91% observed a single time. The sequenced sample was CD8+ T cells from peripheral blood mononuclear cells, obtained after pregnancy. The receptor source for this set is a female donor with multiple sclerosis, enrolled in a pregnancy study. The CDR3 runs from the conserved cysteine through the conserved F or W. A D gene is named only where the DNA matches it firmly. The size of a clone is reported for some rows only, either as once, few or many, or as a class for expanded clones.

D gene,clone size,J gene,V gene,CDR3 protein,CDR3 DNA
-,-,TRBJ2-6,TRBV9,CASSVFADYYVLSGANVLTF,TGTGCCAGCAGCGTATTCGCGGACTATTACGTCCTCTCTGGGGCCAACGTCCTGACTTTC
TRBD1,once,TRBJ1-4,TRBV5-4,CASSSLGTGSNEKLFF,TGTGCCAGCAGCTCTCTAGGGACAGGGAGTAATGAAAAACTGTTTTTT
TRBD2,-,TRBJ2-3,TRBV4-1,CASSQTSEHTDTQYF,TGCGCCAGCAGCCAAACTAGCGAACACACAGATACGCAGTATTTT
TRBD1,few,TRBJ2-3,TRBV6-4,CASSAGTDHTDTQYF,TGTGCCAGTAGCGCCGGGACAGACCACACAGATACGCAGTATTTT
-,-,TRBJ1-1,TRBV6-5,CASSSPRLVGRTEAFF,TGTGCCAGCAGTTCCCCTCGACTGGTCGGTCGGACTGAAGCTTTCTTT
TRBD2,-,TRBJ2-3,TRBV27,CASSQGLATDTQYF,TGTGCCAGCAGTCAAGGACTAGCCACAGATACGCAGTATTTT
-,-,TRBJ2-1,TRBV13,CASSLGRTDEQFF,TGTGCCAGCAGCTTAGGTAGGACAGATGAGCAGTTCTTC
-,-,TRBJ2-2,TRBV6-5,CASSYWQNTGELFF,TGTGCCAGCAGTTACTGGCAGAACACCGGGGAGCTGTTTTTT
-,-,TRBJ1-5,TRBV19,CASSIDGPDSNQPQHF,TGTGCCAGTAGTATAGATGGGCCGGATAGCAATCAGCCCCAGCATTTT
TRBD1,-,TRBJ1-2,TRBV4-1,CASSQTDRVYGYTF,TGCGCCAGCAGCCAAACGGACAGGGTCTATGGCTACACCTTC
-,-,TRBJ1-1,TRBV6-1,CASSEEVGLRTEAFF,TGTGCCAGCAGTGAAGAAGTGGGACTTAGGACTGAAGCTTTCTTT
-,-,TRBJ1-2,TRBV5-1,CASSLKGDYTF,TGCGCCAGCAGCTTGAAAGGAGACTACACCTTC
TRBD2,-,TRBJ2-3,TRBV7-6,CASSSGLPPNFADTQYF,TGTGCCAGCAGCTCGGGACTACCCCCAAACTTTGCAGATACGCAGTATTTT
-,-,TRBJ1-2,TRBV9,CASSVTGGANYGYTF,TGTGCCAGCAGCGTAACCGGGGGGGCTAACTATGGCTACACCTTC
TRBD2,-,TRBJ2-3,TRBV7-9,CASSSGGTSGGTDTQYF,TGTGCCAGCAGCTCCGGCGGAACTAGCGGGGGCACAGATACGCAGTATTTT
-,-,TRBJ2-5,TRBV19,CASNLLTGLQETQYF,TGTGCCAGTAACCTCCTAACAGGCCTCCAAGAGACCCAGTACTTC
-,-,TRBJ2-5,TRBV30,CAWSVRGGLQETQYF,TGTGCCTGGAGTGTACGTGGCGGGCTCCAAGAGACCCAGTACTTC